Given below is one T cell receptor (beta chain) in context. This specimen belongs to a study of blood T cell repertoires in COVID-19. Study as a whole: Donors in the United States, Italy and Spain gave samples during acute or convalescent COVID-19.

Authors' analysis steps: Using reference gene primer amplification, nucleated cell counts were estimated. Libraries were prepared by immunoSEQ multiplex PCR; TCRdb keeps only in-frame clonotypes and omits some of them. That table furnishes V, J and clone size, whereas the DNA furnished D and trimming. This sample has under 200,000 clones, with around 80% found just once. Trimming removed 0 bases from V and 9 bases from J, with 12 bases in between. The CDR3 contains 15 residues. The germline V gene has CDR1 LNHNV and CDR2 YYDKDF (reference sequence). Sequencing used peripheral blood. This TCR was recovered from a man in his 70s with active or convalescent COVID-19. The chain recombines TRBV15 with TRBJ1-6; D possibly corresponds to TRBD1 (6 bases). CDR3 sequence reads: CATSRDSSGASPLHF. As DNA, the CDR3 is TGTGCCACCAGCAGAGATTCCTCAGGGGCTTCACCCCTCCACTTT.